Presented here are 28 T cell receptor beta chains from one specimen sequenced in a study of CD8 T cells in Susac syndrome. An amount of RNA that ranged from roughly 0.45 to 1 ug was reverse transcribed with random hexamers. One entry per CDR3 protein results from TCRdb running MiXCR on the immunoSEQ multiplex PCR reads. The sample gives about 130,000 distinct CDR3 sequences, around 94% of which show up once; 0.065% to 0.1% is in the top ten. The specimen sequenced was CD4+ T cells from PBMCs. Receptors were obtained from a human donor in good health.

The chain joins TRBV7-2 to TRBJ1-5; D is unresolved. The CDR3 is 14 residues long. CDR1 and CDR2 (germline): SGHTA, FQGNSA. Trimming cost V 3 bases and J 3 bases, with 9 bases left between them. The CDR3 DNA reads as TGTGCCAGCAGCTTGACGGTAAACAATCAGCCCCAGCATTTT. As protein: CASSLTVNNQPQHF.

The V call is TRBV7-2, the J call TRBJ1-5, with D perhaps TRBD1 (5 bases). The CDR3 runs to 14 residues. V lost 4 bases to trimming and J lost 6 bases, with 13 bases between them. Germline CDR1 is SGHTA and CDR2 is FQGNSA. DNA for the CDR3: TGTGCCAGCAGCTCGCAGGGAATAGGTCAGCCCCAGCATTTT. This sequence encodes CASSSQGIGQPQHF.

This chain uses TRBV7-9 with TRBJ1-4; D unresolved. The germline V and J ends were trimmed by 3 bases and 7 bases, with 12 bases remaining between them. CDR1 is SEHNR and CDR2 is FQNEAQ in the germline V gene (reference sequence). CDR3 length: 14 amino acids. The CDR3: CASSFKEAGEKLFF. In nucleotides, the CDR3 is TGTGCCAGCAGCTTTAAGGAGGCGGGTGAAAAACTGTTTTTT.

The J gene is TRBJ1-2, the V gene TRBV6-5; D is undetermined. This CDR3 is 15 amino acids long. Germline lookup yields CDR1 MNHEY and CDR2 SVGAGI. The V end was cut by 0 bases, the J end by 4 bases, with 12 bases between. The CDR3 spells CASSYSTGLRYGYTF. The DNA for the CDR3 is TGTGCCAGCAGTTACTCGACGGGTCTACGCTATGGCTACACCTTC.

This clonotype is a singleton in its sample. Here the CDR3 reads CASSYWKRYNEQFF. CDR3 coding DNA: TGTGCCAGCAGTTACTGGAAACGGTACAATGAGCAGTTCTTC. The chain recombines TRBV6-5 with TRBJ2-1; D is unresolved. Germline CDR1 and CDR2: MNHEY and SVGAGI. The CDR3 runs to 14 residues. Between the trimmed V and J ends, which lost 1 base and 4 bases, there was a span of 8 bases.

V and J are TRBV6-5 and TRBJ2-1; D might be TRBD1 (6 bases). Per germline, CDR1 MNHEY and CDR2 SVGAGI. There are 16 residues in the CDR3. V lost 5 bases and J lost 9, with 23 bases in between. This CDR3 reads CASSHRDGYRWGEQFF. CDR3 bases: TGTGCCAGCAGTCACAGGGATGGCTACAGATGGGGTGAGCAGTTCTTC.

This clonotype turned up a few times. The rearrangement uses TRBV18 and TRBJ2-5; 8 bases match TRBD1. V was pared by 3 bases and J by 5 bases, with 5 bases of the junction left unmatched. Germline assignment: CDR1 KGHSH and CDR2 LQKENI. CDR3 size: 14 residues. The CDR3 DNA is TGTGCCAGCTCACCTGACAGGGGTCGGGAGACCCAGTACTTC. It yields the protein CASSPDRGRETQYF.

This clonotype occurred once. This rearrangement joins TRBV5-1 to TRBJ2-7; 7 bases align to TRBD1. With V trimmed by 1 base and J by 5 bases, 6 bases remained unmatched. This CDR3 region has 14 residues. In germline, CDR1 is SGHRS, CDR2 YFSETQ. In nucleotides, the CDR3 is TGCGCCAGCAGCTTGTCCCTAGGGACAGACGAGCAGTACTTC. Its translation is CASSLSLGTDEQYF. Drawing the rest from reference TRBV5-1 and TRBJ2-7, the complete variable domain is KAGVTQTPRYLIKTRGQQVTLSCSPISGHRSVSWYQQTPGQGLQFLFEYFSETQRNKGNFPGRFSGRQFSNSRSEMNVSTLELGDSALYLCASSLSLGTDEQYFGPGTRLTVT.

This chain uses TRBV14 with TRBJ1-2, with D tentatively TRBD1 (5 bases). V was pared by 6 bases and J by 4 bases, with 15 bases between. The germline V gene has CDR1 SGHDN and CDR2 FVKESK. The CDR3 loop spans 14 amino acids. This CDR3 is CASSGFRDGYGYTF. CDR3 bases: TGTGCCAGCAGTGGATTCCGGGACGGCTATGGCTACACCTTC.

The chain uses TRBV7-2 and TRBJ2-2, with 12 bases identical to TRBD1. This CDR3 has 16 residues. V trimming: 5 bases; J trimming: 1 base; junction bases outside the gene matches: 2. The germline V gene has CDR1 SGHTA and CDR2 FQGNSA. Written as DNA, the CDR3 is TGTGCCAGCAGCGGGACAGGGGGCCTGAACACCGGGGAGCTGTTTTTT. Amino acid sequence: CASSGTGGLNTGELFF.

J is TRBJ2-5 and V is TRBV20-1; 9 nucleotides align to TRBD2. V shed 4 bases, J shed 5 bases, and the junction held 8 bases outside the gene matches. This CDR3 is built from 14 residues. Germline V gene lookup returns CDR1 DFQATT and CDR2 SNEGSKA (reference sequence). This CDR3 is CSATPQREVETQYF. As DNA, the CDR3 is TGCAGTGCTACCCCCCAGCGGGAGGTGGAGACCCAGTACTTC.

The chain joins TRBV29-1 to TRBJ2-5, with TRBD1 as a possible D gene (6 bases). V dropped 1 base and J dropped 1 base, with 7 bases sitting between them. Germline CDR1 and CDR2: SQVTM and ANQGSEA. This CDR3 has 13 residues. The CDR3 sequence is CSVEGGLQETQYF. The CDR3 DNA reads as TGCAGCGTTGAAGGGGGGCTCCAAGAGACCCAGTACTTC.

The chain joins TRBV20-1 to TRBJ2-7; TRBD2 matches at 10 bases. This CDR3 contains 17 residues. The germline V gene has CDR1 DFQATT and CDR2 SNEGSKA (reference sequence). V gave up 4 bases and J gave up 2 bases; unmatched junction bases: 14. The CDR3, as DNA: TGCAGTGCTAAGGACAGGCTAGCGGGAGTGATCACCTACGAGCAGTACTTC. Protein: CSAKDRLAGVITYEQYF.

This CDR3 is CSVDKGGDRGGPPAGAFF. As DNA, the CDR3 is TGCAGCGTGGACAAGGGTGGAGACAGGGGGGGTCCCCCAGCCGGAGCTTTCTTT. J is TRBJ1-1 and V is TRBV29-1, with 9 positions matching TRBD1. The trim removed 6 bases at V and 10 bases at J, leaving 27 bases unmatched. CDR1 and CDR2 (germline): SQVTM, ANQGSEA. The CDR3 is 18 amino acids.

The chain joins TRBV20-1 to TRBJ2-1; 7 bases align to TRBD1. The V segment lost 5 bases and the J segment 7 bases; nucleotides outside the gene matches: 8. Germline CDR1 reads DFQATT; CDR2 reads SNEGSKA (reference sequence). The CDR3 covers 13 residues. CDR3 bases: TGCAGTGCTGACAGGGCGGCTTTGAATGAGCAGTTCTTC. It yields the protein CSADRAALNEQFF.

The rearrangement uses TRBV30 and TRBJ1-2, with 8 positions matching TRBD1. The germline V gene encodes CDR1 GTSNPN and CDR2 SVGIG (reference sequence). J gave up 3 bases and V 2 bases, and 8 bases lay outside the gene matches. The CDR3 length is 15 residues. The CDR3: CAWSPQGAPHYGYTF. The CDR3 DNA reads TGTGCCTGGAGTCCCCAGGGGGCTCCCCACTATGGCTACACCTTC.

This clonotype appeared once. The V and J genes are TRBV6-6 and TRBJ2-3; D is uncertain. The CDR3 sequence is 12 residues long. Trimming removed 2 bases from V and 2 bases from J, with 2 bases in between. CDR1 is MNHNY, CDR2 SVGAGI, per germline (reference sequence). CDR3 sequence reads: CASSYTTDTQYF. The CDR3 DNA sequence: TGTGCCAGCAGTTACACCACAGATACGCAGTATTTT.

The chain carries TRBV7-9 and TRBJ1-2, with 8 bases fitting TRBD1. This CDR3 comprises 15 residues. Germline lookup yields CDR1 SEHNR and CDR2 FQNEAQ (reference sequence). Losses at the gene ends were 5 bases for V and 4 bases for J; bases not matched to a gene: 9. The CDR3 nucleotides read TGTGCCAGCAGCCTAGGACAGGGTAAATTCTATGGCTACACCTTC. Translating it yields CASSLGQGKFYGYTF.

This chain connects TRBV5-1 to TRBJ2-6; 8 nucleotides match TRBD1. This CDR3 is 18 amino acids long. Germline V gene sequence: CDR1 SGHRS, CDR2 YFSETQ. V lost 0 bases to trimming and J lost 1 base; unmatched junction nucleotides: 6. CDR3 nucleotide sequence: TGCGCCAGCAGCTTGGGAGACAGGGGACGGTCTGGGGCCAACGTCCTGACTTTC. This codes for CASSLGDRGRSGANVLTF.

This sequence joins TRBV5-1 and TRBJ2-5, with D perhaps TRBD1 (5 bases). Germline CDR1 and CDR2: SGHRS and YFSETQ. The germline V and J ends were trimmed by 1 base and 0 bases, with 7 bases remaining between them. CDR3 length equals 14 residues. CDR3 sequence reads: CASSLSGNQETQYF. The CDR3 region has the DNA TGCGCCAGCAGCTTGTCAGGGAACCAAGAGACCCAGTACTTC.

V and J are TRBV2 and TRBJ2-1; D possibly corresponds to TRBD2 (5 bases). Germline lookup yields CDR1 SNHLY and CDR2 FYNNEI. Trimming shortened V by 6 bases and J by 0 bases, and 12 bases separated the two germline ends. The CDR3 has 15 amino acids. The CDR3 sequence is CASRNDRGSYNEQFF. In DNA form, the CDR3 reads TGTGCCAGCAGAAACGACCGGGGCTCCTACAATGAGCAGTTCTTC.

This chain uses TRBV19 with TRBJ1-2; 7 bases are shared with TRBD1. The germline CDR1 and CDR2 sequences are LNHDA and SQIVND (reference sequence). The CDR3 is 14 amino acids. V shed 6 bases and J 2 bases; nucleotides not matched to a gene: 6. CDR3 nucleotide sequence: TGTGCCAGTAGGCCTCAACAGGGGAACTATGGCTACACCTTC. Translating gives CASRPQQGNYGYTF.

The chain is built from TRBV6-1 and TRBJ1-2, with 7 bases fitting TRBD1. V lost 10 bases and J lost 2; bases outside the gene matches: 13. The V gene's germline CDR1 is MNHNS and CDR2 SASEGT. CDR3 length: 15 residues. This chain's CDR3 is CATVILDRLNYGYTF. The CDR3 DNA reads as TGTGCCACCGTTATCTTGGACAGGTTGAACTATGGCTACACCTTC.

The chain uses TRBV6-2 or TRBV6-3 and TRBJ2-7, with D tentatively TRBD2 (6 bases). V shed 5 bases and J shed 2 bases, with 16 bases lying between them. Per germline, CDR1 MNHEY and CDR2 SVGEGT. The CDR3 is 15 amino acids. The CDR3 nucleotides read TGTGCCAGCAGTCCCTCGGGCGGGGTCACCTACGAGCAGTACTTC. Translating it yields CASSPSGGVTYEQYF.

This chain uses TRBV30 with TRBJ1-5; no firm D call. The CDR3 spans 14 residues. With 2 bases removed from V and 4 bases from J, the gap between germline ends came to 12 bases. Germline V CDR1 and CDR2: GTSNPN, SVGIG (reference sequence). The CDR3 protein is CAWSLGQLNQPQHF. The CDR3, as DNA: TGTGCCTGGAGTTTAGGGCAGCTAAATCAGCCCCAGCATTTT.

The rearrangement uses TRBV6-1 and TRBJ1-5; possibly TRBD1 for D (6 bases). Looked up from germline, CDR1 is MNHNS and CDR2 is SASEGT. V was trimmed by 7 bases and J by 2 bases, leaving 15 bases between them. This CDR3 has 15 amino acids. The CDR3 DNA follows: TGTGCCAGCATCACCGCAGGGGTAGGCAATCAGCCCCAGCATTTT. This encodes CASITAGVGNQPQHF.

This clonotype was counted a few times. The chain carries TRBV18 and TRBJ2-5; D gene ambiguous. The CDR3 has 11 amino acids. V was clipped by 2 bases and J by 5 bases, with 3 bases between them. Looked up from germline, CDR1 is KGHSH and CDR2 is LQKENI. The CDR3 sequence is CASSPTETQYF. Here the CDR3 DNA reads TGTGCCAGCTCACCAACGGAGACCCAGTACTTC.

The J gene is TRBJ2-3, the V gene TRBV29-1; TRBD2 might be the D (5 bases). Germline V CDR1 and CDR2: SQVTM, ANQGSEA. V was cut by 3 bases and J by 2 bases, with 9 bases left in between. The CDR3 spans 13 residues. The chain's CDR3 is CSVDGVATDTQYF. The DNA for the CDR3 is TGCAGCGTTGACGGGGTAGCCACAGATACGCAGTATTTT.